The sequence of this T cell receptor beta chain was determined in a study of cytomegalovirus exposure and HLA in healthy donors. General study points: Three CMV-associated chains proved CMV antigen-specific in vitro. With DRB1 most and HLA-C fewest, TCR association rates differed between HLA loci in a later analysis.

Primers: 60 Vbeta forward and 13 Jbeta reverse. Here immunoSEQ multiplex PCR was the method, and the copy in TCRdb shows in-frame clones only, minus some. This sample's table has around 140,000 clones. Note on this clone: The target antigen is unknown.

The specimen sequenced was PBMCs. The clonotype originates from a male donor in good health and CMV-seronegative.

The CDR3 coding sequence is TGCAGCGTGGCTGAGGGTAGAACTGAAGCTTTCTTT. It is translated as CSVAEGRTEAFF. J is TRBJ1-1 and V is TRBV29-1; no firm D call. Trimming pared 6 bases from V and 5 bases from J, leaving 13 bases between. Germline loops: CDR1 SQVTM, CDR2 ANQGSEA. The CDR3 is made up of 12 amino acids.